The 25 T cell receptor beta chains reported below all come from one sample, sequenced in a study of CD8 T cells in ankylosing spondylitis (dated by TCRdb to about 2017). Library prep was done by 5' RACE. The run used an Illumina HiSeq 2500. TCRdb reprocessing: public reads trimmed at Q25 with fastp, clones called with MiXCR, in-frame beta chains kept. Each CDR3 protein gets just one entry, which takes the most common genes and DNA from the rows behind it. The sample table lists 200,000 to 250,000 distinct CDR3 sequences, 10% to 13% of them with a count of one. The ten top clones hold approximately 20% of the sample. The sample was blood, either unsorted or a sorted T cell fraction (not recorded which). These receptors were collected from a male donor with ankylosing spondylitis or in good health (not recorded which).

Ten or more counts support this clonotype. The V gene is TRBV6-5, the J gene TRBJ2-3; 8 bases fit TRBD2. Trimming at V came to 1 base and at J to 1 base, leaving 10 bases not matched to a gene. CDR1 and CDR2 (germline): MNHEY, SVGAGI. This CDR3 has 18 residues. The CDR3 DNA sequence: TGTGCCAGCAGTTACTGGCGGGGGGCCTCTAAACGCACAGATACGCAGTATTTT. Its translation: CASSYWRGASKRTDTQYF.

This clonotype was seen ten or more times. The gene calls are TRBV5-8 and TRBJ1-1; D not certain. Deletions cut 0 bases from V and 10 bases from J, with 7 bases between. The CDR3 extends over 11 amino acids. Germline CDR1 SGHTS, CDR2 YDEGEE. CDR3 protein: CASSLVGAAFF. The CDR3 DNA reads TGTGCCAGCAGCTTGGTTGGAGCAGCTTTCTTT.

This clonotype was seen at least ten times. The chain uses TRBV12-3 or TRBV12-4 and TRBJ2-4, with TRBD1 matching over 7 bases. The CDR3 sequence is 16 residues long. V lost 5 bases and J lost 3; bases outside the gene matches: 10. This CDR3 is CASSPGTVIGKNIQYF. CDR3 sequence (DNA): TGTGCCAGCAGTCCCGGGACAGTGATAGGCAAAAACATTCAGTACTTC.

This chain uses TRBV7-6 with TRBJ2-2; TRBD2 matches at 9 bases. After removal of 2 bases from V and 4 bases from J, the junction contained 2 bases not matched to a gene. The CDR3 totals 15 residues. The germline V gene has CDR1 SGHVS and CDR2 FNYEAQ. CDR3: CASSLQAGGTGELFF. CDR3 nucleotide sequence: TGTGCCAGCAGCTTACAAGCGGGGGGCACCGGGGAGCTGTTTTTT.

The chain carries TRBV2 and TRBJ1-5; 9 bases map to TRBD1. Germline CDR1 and CDR2: SNHLY and FYNNEI. The CDR3 length is 15 residues. The trim removed 4 bases at V and 5 bases at J, leaving 6 bases unmatched. The CDR3 region is CASSGPGQGYQPQHF. The DNA for the CDR3 is TGTGCCAGCAGTGGGCCGGGACAGGGTTATCAGCCCCAGCATTTT. The variable domain in full, with the rest retrieved from reference TRBV2 and TRBJ1-5, is EPEVTQTPSHQVTQMGQEVILRCVPISNHLYFYWYRQILGQKVEFLVSFYNNEISEKSEIFDDQFSVERPDGSNFTLKIRSTKLEDSAMYFCASSGPGQGYQPQHFGDGTRLSIL.

This clonotype was counted only a few times. The chain uses TRBV7-2 and TRBJ2-3; TRBD2 agrees at 9 bases. The CDR3 loop spans 15 amino acids. Germline-derived CDR1 and CDR2 are SGHTA and FQGNSA. V gave up 2 bases and J gave up 7 bases; unmatched junction bases: 7. CDR3 DNA: TGTGCCAGCAGCTTATCCAGCGGGGGGAAGAATACGCAGTATTTT. Protein sequence: CASSLSSGGKNTQYF.

The rearrangement joins TRBV20-1 to TRBJ2-7; TRBD2 matches 8 bases. The CDR3 length is 18 residues. J was trimmed by 4 bases and V by 0 bases; bases with no gene match: 17. Germline V gene data show CDR1 as DFQATT and CDR2 as SNEGSKA (reference sequence). The CDR3 region is CSARDEGVFSGEDYEQYF. CDR3 DNA sequence: TGCAGTGCTAGAGATGAGGGGGTGTTTAGCGGGGAAGATTACGAGCAGTACTTC.

The table lists this clonotype with many counts. The chain recombines TRBV11-2 with TRBJ2-6; a possible D gene is TRBD1 (6 bases). The CDR3 has 15 amino acids. V was pared by 8 bases and J by 0 bases, with 11 bases between. Germline V gene sequence: CDR1 SGHAT, CDR2 FQNNGV. In DNA, the CDR3 is TGTGCCAGCTCAACAGGGTTCTCTGGGGCCAACGTCCTGACTTTC. This codes for CASSTGFSGANVLTF.

The V call is TRBV7-9, the J call TRBJ1-6; the D is unclear. The CDR3 length is 15 residues. V lost 5 bases and J 0 bases, leaving 8 bases between the germline ends. Germline loops: CDR1 SEHNR, CDR2 FQNEAQ (reference sequence). DNA of the CDR3: TGTGCCAGCAGCCGGGATAGCTCCTATAATTCACCCCTCCACTTT. As protein: CASSRDSSYNSPLHF.

This clonotype was detected many times. The rearrangement joins TRBV5-1 to TRBJ1-2, with 8 bases aligning to TRBD1. This CDR3 has 15 residues. V lost 3 bases and J lost 2; bases outside the gene matches: 6. The germline CDR1 and CDR2 sequences are SGHRS and YFSETQ. The CDR3 reads CASSSPGGPNYGYTF. CDR3 coding DNA: TGCGCCAGCAGCTCGCCAGGGGGCCCCAACTATGGCTACACCTTC.

The rearrangement uses TRBV9 and TRBJ1-2; no reliable D call. The V gene lost 4 bases and the J gene lost 3 bases, with 16 bases spanning the gap. CDR1 is SGDLS and CDR2 is YYNGEE in the germline V gene. This CDR3 contains 15 residues. CDR3 loop: CASSPSGTDYYGYTF. CDR3 nucleotide sequence: TGTGCCAGCAGCCCAAGCGGAACGGACTACTATGGCTACACCTTC.

The gene calls are TRBV7-2 and TRBJ1-5, with a weak D call TRBD1 (6 bases). CDR3 size: 14 residues. Trimming removed 5 bases from V and 7 bases from J, with 15 bases in between. Germline V lookup: CDR1 SGHTA, CDR2 FQGNSA. The CDR3 region is CASSRSPGDQPQHF. The CDR3 coding sequence is TGTGCCAGCAGCCGATCGCCAGGGGACCAGCCCCAGCATTTT. The complete variable domain, with remaining parts taken from reference TRBV7-2 and TRBJ1-5, reads GAGVSQSPSNKVTEKGKDVELRCDPISGHTALYWYRQSLGQGLEFLIYFQGNSAPDKSGLPSDRFSAERTGGSVSTLTIQRTQQEDSAVYLCASSRSPGDQPQHFGDGTRLSIL.

This clonotype was counted many times. V gene TRBV12-3 or TRBV12-4 combines with J gene TRBJ2-3; TRBD2 matches 11 bases. The CDR3 spans 15 residues. V gave up 7 bases and J gave up 5 bases; unmatched junction bases: 8. The CDR3 nucleotides are TGTGCCAGCACCGTAGCGGGGGGGCTGGAAGATACGCAGTATTTT. This encodes CASTVAGGLEDTQYF.

In this sample, this clonotype turned up many times. The chain couples TRBV7-3 to TRBJ2-3; 8 nucleotides agree with TRBD2. Germline loops: CDR1 SGHTA, CDR2 FQGTGA. The V segment lost 5 bases and the J segment 3 bases; nucleotides outside the gene matches: 10. This CDR3 is built from 16 residues. The CDR3 DNA follows: TGTGCCAGCAGCCTTTATGCCGGGACTAGTACAGATACGCAGTATTTT. Its protein product is CASSLYAGTSTDTQYF.

The chain joins TRBV7-9 to TRBJ1-1; D gene uncertain. Germline CDR1 SEHNR, CDR2 FQNEAQ (reference sequence). The CDR3 consists of 15 residues. Trimming removed 1 base from V and 0 bases from J, with 9 bases in between. In DNA, the CDR3 is TGTGCCAGCAGCTTAGTACAGAGATTGAACACTGAAGCTTTCTTT. Translated, it gives CASSLVQRLNTEAFF.

The chain joins TRBV7-9 to TRBJ2-1; 7 nucleotides agree with TRBD2. The J segment lost 5 bases and the V segment lost 4 bases, leaving 8 bases of the junction unmatched. The CDR3 loop spans 15 amino acids. In germline, CDR1 is SEHNR, CDR2 FQNEAQ (reference sequence). The CDR3 protein is CASSWGGTRDNEQFF. In DNA form, the CDR3 reads TGTGCCAGCAGCTGGGGGGGGACGAGAGACAATGAGCAGTTCTTC.

The sample holds many counts of this clonotype. One end of the junction does not line up with germline, which may come from a read error. CDR3 in amino acids: CASSLFRDQETQYF. The CDR3 coding sequence is TGTGCTAGCAGCTTATTCAGGGACCAAGAGACCCAGTACTTC. The rearrangement links TRBV7-7 to TRBJ2-5, with D maybe TRBD1 (5 bases). Germline V gene lookup returns CDR1 SSHAT and CDR2 FNYEAQ (reference sequence). CDR3 length: 14 amino acids.

This clonotype has a handful of counts. The gene calls are TRBV20-1 and TRBJ2-2; the match to TRBD1 covers 8 bases. The CDR3 spans 16 residues. The V gene's germline CDR1 is DFQATT and CDR2 SNEGSKA (reference sequence). Trimming at V came to 0 bases and at J to 7 bases, leaving 10 bases not matched to a gene. For the CDR3, the DNA is TGCAGTGCTAGAGAGAGAGGACAGGGCGGTTTCGGGGAGCTGTTTTTT. This codes for CSARERGQGGFGELFF.

The table lists this clonotype with many counts. The V gene is TRBV6-5, the J gene TRBJ2-4, with 12 bases lining up with TRBD2. This CDR3 region has 18 residues. In germline, CDR1 is MNHEY, CDR2 SVGAGI. Unmatched junction bases numbered 9, after V lost 5 bases and J lost 1 base. The DNA of the CDR3 is TGTGCCAGCAGTACTGCGGCTAGCGGGGGGGGGGCCAAAAACATTCAGTACTTC. It yields the protein CASSTAASGGGAKNIQYF.

This clonotype was detected a few times. The V and J genes are TRBV15 and TRBJ2-3; no clear D gene. The CDR3 runs 14 residues. From germline, CDR1 is LNHNV and CDR2 YYDKDF (reference sequence). The V end was cut by 8 bases, the J end by 3 bases, with 15 bases between. CDR3 sequence (DNA): TGTGCCACCCGCCCAGGTCTGGTAACAGATACGCAGTATTTT. Translated: CATRPGLVTDTQYF. Combining the CDR3 with reference TRBV15 and TRBJ2-3 gives the whole variable domain DAMVIQNPRYQVTQFGKPVTLSCSQTLNHNVMYWYQQKSSQAPKLLFHYYDKDFNNEADTPDNFQSRRPNTSFCFLDIRSPGLGDTAMYLCATRPGLVTDTQYFGPGTRLTVL.

This clonotype was found many times. CDR3 in amino acids: CASSEQGRSGANVLTF. DNA of the CDR3: TGTGCCAGCAGTGAACAGGGTCGCTCTGGGGCCAACGTCCTGACTTTC. V gene TRBV6-1 combines with J gene TRBJ2-6, with D maybe TRBD1 (5 bases). CDR1 and CDR2 (germline): MNHNS, SASEGT. The germline V and J ends were trimmed by 2 bases and 0 bases, with 8 bases remaining between them. This CDR3 spans 16 amino acids.

In its sample, this clonotype was seen many times. The V gene is TRBV5-4, the J gene TRBJ2-7; 8 bases align to TRBD1. The CDR3 runs to 14 residues. Germline CDR1 SGHNT, CDR2 YYREEE (reference sequence). J was trimmed by 1 base and V by 4 bases; bases with no gene match: 4. CDR3 region: CASSPNRGSYEQYF. Here the CDR3 DNA reads TGTGCCAGCAGCCCCAACAGGGGGTCCTACGAGCAGTACTTC.

To note about this clonotype: One base away lies a much larger clone, so this may be a sequencing read error. The rearrangement joins TRBV27 to TRBJ1-2, with D possibly TRBD1 on 5 matching bases. The V gene lost 2 bases and the J gene lost 4 bases, with 20 bases spanning the gap. CDR1 and CDR2 from the germline V gene are MNHEY and SMNVEV (reference sequence). CDR3 length equals 17 residues. DNA for the CDR3: TGTGCCAGCAGTTTAACTACGTTCACGGGGCTCTCCTATGGCTACACCTTC. It translates to CASSLTTFTGLSYGYTF.

As concerns this clonotype: A much larger clonotype is one base distant, so this may be a read error. The chain recombines TRBV20-1 with TRBJ1-1, with D possibly TRBD1 on 6 matching bases. Trimming removed 6 bases from V and 2 bases from J, with 19 bases in between. Germline CDR1 is DFQATT and CDR2 is SNEGSKA (reference sequence). CDR3 size: 15 residues. In nucleotides, the CDR3 is TGCAGTGCCCAGCGACAGGCCGTGCCCAACACTGAAGCTTTCTTT. Amino acids: CSAQRQAVPNTEAFF.

Remarks on this clonotype: This could be a read error, since a much larger clone is one nucleotide away. The chain has TRBV10-3 and TRBJ1-1; possible D gene TRBD1, 6 bases. The CDR3 extends over 13 amino acids. The germline gives CDR1 ENHRY, CDR2 SYGVKD. Trimming removed 5 bases from V and 6 bases from J, with 13 bases in between. CDR3 sequence (DNA): TGTGCCATCAGTAACAGGGTGGACTCTGAAGCTTTCTTT. Amino acid sequence: CAISNRVDSEAFF.